This TCR beta chain is from a study of T cells after yellow fever vaccination. The study's findings and limits: The booster response re-showed most primary clones: over 95% CD4, approximately 90% CD8. Abundant contaminating clonotypes from the bulk population could appear in FACS-sorted repertoires.

V lost 11 bases, J lost 0 bases, and 3 bases stayed unmatched. The germline V gene encodes CDR1 SEHNR and CDR2 FQNEAQ (reference sequence). The CDR3 has 13 amino acids. TCRdb analysed the 5' RACE reads with MiXCR anew, one entry per CDR3 protein. The table lists a few hundred thousand distinct CDR3 sequences, around 8.1% of them singletons. This clonotype appeared a few times. Its antigen remains unknown. The gene calls are TRBV7-9 and TRBJ1-3, with TRBD1 matching over 8 bases. The material was PBMCs, obtained roughly 47 days after the first yellow fever vaccination. This receptor was identified in a man aged 18-30 years who received the YFV17D yellow fever vaccine. The CDR3 region is CASDRASGNTIYF. CDR3 bases: TGTGCCTCGGACAGGGCCTCTGGAAACACCATATATTTT. The full variable domain, its missing parts supplied by reference TRBV7-9 and TRBJ1-3, is DTGVSQNPRHKITKRGQNVTFRCDPISEHNRLYWYRQTLGQGPEFLTYFQNEAQLEKSRLLSDRFSAERPKGSFSTLEIQRTEQGDSAMYLCASDRASGNTIYFGEGSWLTVV.